This T cell receptor (beta chain) emerged from a study of blood T cells in healthy people across ages. Alongside a J-beta primer mix, a sample-barcoded 5' primer served in a second PCR lasting about 7 to 12 cycles. Using its own MiXCR run on the 5' RACE reads, TCRdb lists one record per CDR3 protein. The data show some 900,000 distinct CDR3 sequences, around 28% seen once. The sample holds many counts of this clonotype. CDR1 and CDR2 from the germline V gene are SGHDN and FVKESK. The CDR3 sequence is 14 residues long. V lost 6 bases, J lost 9 bases, and 11 bases stayed unmatched. The rearrangement uses TRBV14 and TRBJ2-1; TRBD2 matches 7 bases. The clonotype comes from a woman older than 75 in good health. Sample: blood. CDR3 in DNA: TGTGCCAGCAGGAAGGGCGGGGGAAGTGGTGAGCAGTTCTTC. Amino acids: CASRKGGGSGEQFF.